This T cell receptor (beta chain) was sequenced in a study of cytomegalovirus exposure and HLA in healthy donors. Of note for this clone: What it recognizes is unknown.

PCR employed 60 Vbeta and 13 Jbeta primers. TCRdb keeps only in-frame clones here, not all; method: immunoSEQ multiplex PCR. The data contain about 140,000 clones, around 80% of them singletons. Trimming took off 6 bases at V and 1 base at J, with 15 bases between the two ends. Per germline, CDR1 MNHEY and CDR2 SVGAGI. The CDR3 has 15 residues. Findings and caveats of the study: About 87% or about 30% of the time was how often most TCR beta V segments were productive, according to an earlier analysis.

The TCR was taken from a male donor in good health and CMV-seropositive. The chain links TRBV6-5 to TRBJ2-5, with a weak D call TRBD2 (6 bases). The sample consisted of PBMCs. The CDR3 loop is CASRGRGKLQETQYF. As DNA, the CDR3 is TGTGCCAGCAGGGGCCGCGGGAAACTCCAAGAGACCCAGTACTTC.